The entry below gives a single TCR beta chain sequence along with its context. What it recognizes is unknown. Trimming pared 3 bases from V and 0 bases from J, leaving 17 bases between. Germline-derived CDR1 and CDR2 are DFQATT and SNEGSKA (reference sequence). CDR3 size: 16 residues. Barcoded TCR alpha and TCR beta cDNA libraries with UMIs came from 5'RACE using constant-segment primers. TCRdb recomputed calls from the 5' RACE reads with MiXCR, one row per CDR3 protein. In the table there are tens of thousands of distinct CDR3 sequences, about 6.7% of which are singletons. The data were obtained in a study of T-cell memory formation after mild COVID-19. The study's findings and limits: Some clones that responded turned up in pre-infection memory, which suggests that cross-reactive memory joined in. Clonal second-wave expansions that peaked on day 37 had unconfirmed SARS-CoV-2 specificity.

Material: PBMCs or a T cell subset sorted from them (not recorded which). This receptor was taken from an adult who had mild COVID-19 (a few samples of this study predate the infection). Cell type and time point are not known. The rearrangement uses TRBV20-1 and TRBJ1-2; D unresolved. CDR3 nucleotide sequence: TGCAGTGCTAGGGCCGCCTCCGGAGAGTCTAACTATGGCTACACCTTC. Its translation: CSARAASGESNYGYTF.